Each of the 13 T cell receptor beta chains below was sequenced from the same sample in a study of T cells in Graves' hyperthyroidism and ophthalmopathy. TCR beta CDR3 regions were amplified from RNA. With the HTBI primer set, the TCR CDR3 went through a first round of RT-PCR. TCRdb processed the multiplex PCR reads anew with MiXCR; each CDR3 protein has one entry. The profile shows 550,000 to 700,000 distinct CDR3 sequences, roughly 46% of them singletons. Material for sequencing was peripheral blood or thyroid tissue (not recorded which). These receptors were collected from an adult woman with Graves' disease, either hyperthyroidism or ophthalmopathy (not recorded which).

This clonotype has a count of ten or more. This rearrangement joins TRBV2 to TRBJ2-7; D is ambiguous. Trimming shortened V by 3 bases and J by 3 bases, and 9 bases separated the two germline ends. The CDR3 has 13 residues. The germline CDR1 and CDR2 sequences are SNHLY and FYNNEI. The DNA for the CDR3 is TGTGCCAGCAGTGATTTCAGGCTCTACGAGCAGTACTTC. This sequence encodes CASSDFRLYEQYF.

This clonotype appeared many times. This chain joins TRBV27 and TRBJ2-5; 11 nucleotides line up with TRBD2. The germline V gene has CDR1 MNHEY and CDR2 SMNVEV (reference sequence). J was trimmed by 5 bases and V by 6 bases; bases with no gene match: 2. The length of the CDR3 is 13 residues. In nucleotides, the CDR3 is TGTGCCAGCAGACTAGCGGGAGCGGAGACCCAGTACTTC. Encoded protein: CASRLAGAETQYF.

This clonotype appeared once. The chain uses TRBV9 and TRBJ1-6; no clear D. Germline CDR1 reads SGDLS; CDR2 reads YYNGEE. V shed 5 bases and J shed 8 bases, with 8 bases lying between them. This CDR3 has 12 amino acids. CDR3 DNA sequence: TGTGCCAGCAGTGTGTTGGATTCACCCCTCCACTTT. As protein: CASSVLDSPLHF.

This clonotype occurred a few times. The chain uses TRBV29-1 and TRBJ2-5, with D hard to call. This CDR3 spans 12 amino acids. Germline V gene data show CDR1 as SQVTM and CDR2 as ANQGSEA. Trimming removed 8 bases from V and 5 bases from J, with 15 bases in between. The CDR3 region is CSFSGVGETQYF. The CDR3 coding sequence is TGCAGCTTTTCAGGCGTCGGCGAGACCCAGTACTTC.

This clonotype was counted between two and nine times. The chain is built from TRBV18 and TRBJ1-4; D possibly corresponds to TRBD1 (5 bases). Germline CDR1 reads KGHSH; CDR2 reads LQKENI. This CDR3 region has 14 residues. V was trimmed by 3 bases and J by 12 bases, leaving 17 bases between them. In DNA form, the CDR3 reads TGTGCCAGCTCACCGGGGACCCGTGGTGCTCAACTGTTTTTT. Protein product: CASSPGTRGAQLFF. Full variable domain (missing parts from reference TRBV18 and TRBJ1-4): NAGVMQNPRHLVRRRGQEARLRCSPMKGHSHVYWYRQLPEEGLKFMVYLQKENIIDESGMPKERFSAEFPKEGPSILRIQQVVRGDSAAYFCASSPGTRGAQLFFGSGTQLSVL.

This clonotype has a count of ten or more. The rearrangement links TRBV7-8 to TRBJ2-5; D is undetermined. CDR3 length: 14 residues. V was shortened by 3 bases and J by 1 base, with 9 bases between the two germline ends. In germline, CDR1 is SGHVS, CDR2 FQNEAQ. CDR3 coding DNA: TGTGCCAGCAGCTTGGCTGCCTTCCAAGAGACCCAGTACTTC. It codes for CASSLAAFQETQYF.

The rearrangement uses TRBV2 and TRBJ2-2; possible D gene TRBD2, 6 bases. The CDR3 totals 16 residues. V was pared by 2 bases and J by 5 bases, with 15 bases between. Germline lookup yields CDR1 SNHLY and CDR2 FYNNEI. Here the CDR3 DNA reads TGTGCCAGCAGTGAAACGGGGCTAGCGTCGACCGGGGAGCTGTTTTTT. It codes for CASSETGLASTGELFF.

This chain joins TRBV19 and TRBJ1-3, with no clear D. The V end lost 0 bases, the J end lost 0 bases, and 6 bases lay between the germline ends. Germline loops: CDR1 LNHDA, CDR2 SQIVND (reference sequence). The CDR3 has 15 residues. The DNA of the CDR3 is TGTGCCAGTAGTATAGATCGACACTCTGGAAACACCATATATTTT. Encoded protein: CASSIDRHSGNTIYF.

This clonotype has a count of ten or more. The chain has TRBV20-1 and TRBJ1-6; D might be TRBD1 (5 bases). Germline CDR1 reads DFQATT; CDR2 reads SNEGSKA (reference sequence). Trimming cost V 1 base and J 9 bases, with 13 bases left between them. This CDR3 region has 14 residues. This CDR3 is CSARGGGVFSPLHF. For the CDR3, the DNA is TGCAGTGCTAGAGGCGGGGGAGTATTTTCACCCCTCCACTTT.

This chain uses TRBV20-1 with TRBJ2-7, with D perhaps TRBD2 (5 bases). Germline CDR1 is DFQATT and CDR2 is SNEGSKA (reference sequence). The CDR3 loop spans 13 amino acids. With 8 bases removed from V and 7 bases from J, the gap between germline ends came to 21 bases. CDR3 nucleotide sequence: TGCAGTTCACCGGGCCTCCATCGGGGTGAGCAGTACTTC. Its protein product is CSSPGLHRGEQYF.

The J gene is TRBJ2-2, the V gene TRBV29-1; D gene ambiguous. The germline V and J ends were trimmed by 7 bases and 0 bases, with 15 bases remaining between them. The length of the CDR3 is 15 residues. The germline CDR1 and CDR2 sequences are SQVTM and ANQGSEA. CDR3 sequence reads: CSAGPSRPNTGELFF. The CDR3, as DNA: TGCAGCGCCGGCCCCTCTCGCCCGAACACCGGGGAGCTGTTTTTT.

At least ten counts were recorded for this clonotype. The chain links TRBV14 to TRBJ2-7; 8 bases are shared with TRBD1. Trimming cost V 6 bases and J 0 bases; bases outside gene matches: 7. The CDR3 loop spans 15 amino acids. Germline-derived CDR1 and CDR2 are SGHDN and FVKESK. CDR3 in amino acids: CASRGDRGNSYEQYF. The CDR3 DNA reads TGTGCCAGCAGGGGTGACAGGGGAAACTCCTACGAGCAGTACTTC. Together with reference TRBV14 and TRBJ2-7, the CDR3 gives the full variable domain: EAGVTQFPSHSVIEKGQTVTLRCDPISGHDNLYWYRRVMGKEIKFLLHFVKESKQDESGMPNNRFLAERTGGTYSTLKVQPAELEDSGVYFCASRGDRGNSYEQYFGPGTRLTVT.

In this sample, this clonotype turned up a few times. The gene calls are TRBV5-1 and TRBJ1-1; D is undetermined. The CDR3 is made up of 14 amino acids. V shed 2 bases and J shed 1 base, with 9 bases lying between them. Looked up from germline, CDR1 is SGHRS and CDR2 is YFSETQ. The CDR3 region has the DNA TGCGCCAGCAGCTTTGACACCACGAACACTGAAGCTTTCTTT. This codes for CASSFDTTNTEAFF.